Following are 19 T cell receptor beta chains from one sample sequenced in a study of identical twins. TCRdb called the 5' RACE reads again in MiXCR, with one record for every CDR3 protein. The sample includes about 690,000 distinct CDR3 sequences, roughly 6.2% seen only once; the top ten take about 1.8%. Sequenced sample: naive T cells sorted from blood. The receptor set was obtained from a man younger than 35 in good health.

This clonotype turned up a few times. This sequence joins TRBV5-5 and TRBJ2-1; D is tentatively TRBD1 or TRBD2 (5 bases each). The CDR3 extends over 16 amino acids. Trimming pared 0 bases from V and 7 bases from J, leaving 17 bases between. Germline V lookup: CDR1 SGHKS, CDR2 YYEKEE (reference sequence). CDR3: CASSLAALGDVNEQFF. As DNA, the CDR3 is TGTGCCAGCAGCTTGGCCGCGCTAGGGGACGTTAATGAGCAGTTCTTC.

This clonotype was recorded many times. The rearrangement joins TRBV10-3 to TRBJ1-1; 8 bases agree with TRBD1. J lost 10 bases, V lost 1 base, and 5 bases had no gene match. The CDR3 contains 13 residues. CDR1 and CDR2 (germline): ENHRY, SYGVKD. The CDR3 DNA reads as TGTGCCATCAGTGAGTACAGGGGGGAAGGAGCTTTCTTT. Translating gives CAISEYRGEGAFF.

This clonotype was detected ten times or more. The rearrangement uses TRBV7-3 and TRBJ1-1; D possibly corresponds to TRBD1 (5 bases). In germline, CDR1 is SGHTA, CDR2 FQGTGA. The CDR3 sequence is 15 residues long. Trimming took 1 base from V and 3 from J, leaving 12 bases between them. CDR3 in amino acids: CASSLMAGKDTEAFF. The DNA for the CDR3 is TGTGCCAGCAGCTTAATGGCAGGGAAGGACACTGAAGCTTTCTTT.

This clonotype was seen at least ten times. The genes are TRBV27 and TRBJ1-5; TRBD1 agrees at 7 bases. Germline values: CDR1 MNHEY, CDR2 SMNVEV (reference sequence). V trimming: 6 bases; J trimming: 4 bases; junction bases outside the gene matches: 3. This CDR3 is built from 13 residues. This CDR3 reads CASSTQGNQPQHF. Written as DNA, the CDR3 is TGTGCCAGCAGCACACAGGGGAATCAGCCCCAGCATTTT.

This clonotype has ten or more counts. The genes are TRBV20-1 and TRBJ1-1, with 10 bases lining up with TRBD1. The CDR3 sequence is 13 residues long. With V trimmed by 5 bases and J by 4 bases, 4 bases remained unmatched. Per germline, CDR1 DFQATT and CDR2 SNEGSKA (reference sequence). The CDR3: CSALRTGGTEAFF. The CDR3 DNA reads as TGCAGTGCTCTTAGGACAGGGGGCACTGAAGCTTTCTTT.

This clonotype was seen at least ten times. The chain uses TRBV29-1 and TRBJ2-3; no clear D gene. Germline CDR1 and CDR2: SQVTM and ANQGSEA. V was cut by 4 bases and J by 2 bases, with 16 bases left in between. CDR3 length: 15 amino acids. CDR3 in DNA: TGCAGCGTTGCCGCCAGGCCCGCCCCCACAGATACGCAGTATTTT. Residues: CSVAARPAPTDTQYF.

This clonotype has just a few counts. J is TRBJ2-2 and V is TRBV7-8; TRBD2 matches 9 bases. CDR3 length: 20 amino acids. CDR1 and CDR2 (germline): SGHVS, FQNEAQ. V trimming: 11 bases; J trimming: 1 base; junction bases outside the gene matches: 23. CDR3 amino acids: CAGNRLAGGGRARNTGELFF. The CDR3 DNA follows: TGTGCCGGGAATAGGTTGGCGGGCGGCGGGAGGGCCCGGAACACCGGGGAGCTGTTTTTT.

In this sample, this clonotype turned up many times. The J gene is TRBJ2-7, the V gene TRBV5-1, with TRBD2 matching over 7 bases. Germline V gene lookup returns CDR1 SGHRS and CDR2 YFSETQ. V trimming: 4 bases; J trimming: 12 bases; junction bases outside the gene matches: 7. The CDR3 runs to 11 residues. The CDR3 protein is CASSTGLVSYF. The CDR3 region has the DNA TGCGCCAGCAGCACCGGACTAGTTTCGTACTTC.

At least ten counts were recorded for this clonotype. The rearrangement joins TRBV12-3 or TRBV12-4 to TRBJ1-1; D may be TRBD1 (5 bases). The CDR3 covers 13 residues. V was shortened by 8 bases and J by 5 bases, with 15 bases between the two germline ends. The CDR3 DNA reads TGTGCCAGCCGCCGGGGGGAAGGGACTGAAGCTTTCTTT. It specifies CASRRGEGTEAFF.

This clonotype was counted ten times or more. Here the CDR3 reads CASSPQVSSEAFF. In DNA form, the CDR3 reads TGTGCCAGCAGCCCCCAGGTGAGCTCTGAAGCTTTCTTT. The chain links TRBV11-2 to TRBJ1-1; D not resolved. The germline V gene has CDR1 SGHAT and CDR2 FQNNGV. This CDR3 spans 13 amino acids. Trimming pared 5 bases from V and 6 bases from J, leaving 13 bases between.

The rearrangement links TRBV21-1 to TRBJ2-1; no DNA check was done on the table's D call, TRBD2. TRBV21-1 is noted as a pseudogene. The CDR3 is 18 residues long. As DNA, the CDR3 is TGTGCCAGCAGCAAAACGGGGCTAGCGGGCCTACTAAACAATGAGCAGTTCTTC. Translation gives CASSKTGLAGLLNNEQFF.

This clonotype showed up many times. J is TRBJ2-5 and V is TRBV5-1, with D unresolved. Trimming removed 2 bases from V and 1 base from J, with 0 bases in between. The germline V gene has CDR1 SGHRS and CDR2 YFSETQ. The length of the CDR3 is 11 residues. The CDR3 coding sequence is TGCGCCAGCAGCTTCCAAGAGACCCAGTACTTC. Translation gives CASSFQETQYF.

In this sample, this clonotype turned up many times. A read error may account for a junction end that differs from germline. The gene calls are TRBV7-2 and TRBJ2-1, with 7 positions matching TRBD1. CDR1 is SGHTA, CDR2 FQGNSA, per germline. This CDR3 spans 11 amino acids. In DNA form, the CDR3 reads TGTGCCAGCAGCTTAGGACAGGGACCGCTCTTC. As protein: CASSLGQGPLF.

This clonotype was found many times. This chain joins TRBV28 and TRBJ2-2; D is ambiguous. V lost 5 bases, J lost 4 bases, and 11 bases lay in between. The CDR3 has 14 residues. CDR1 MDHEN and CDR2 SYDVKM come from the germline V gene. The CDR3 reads CASSLTQFTGELFF. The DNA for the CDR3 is TGTGCCAGCAGTCTAACTCAATTCACCGGGGAGCTGTTTTTT.

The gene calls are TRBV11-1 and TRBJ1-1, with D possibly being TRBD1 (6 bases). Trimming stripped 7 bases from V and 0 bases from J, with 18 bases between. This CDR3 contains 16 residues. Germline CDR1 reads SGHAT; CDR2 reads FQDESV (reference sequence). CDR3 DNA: TGTGCCAGCACCCCTGTCGGGGGCAGCTTGAACACTGAAGCTTTCTTT. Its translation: CASTPVGGSLNTEAFF.

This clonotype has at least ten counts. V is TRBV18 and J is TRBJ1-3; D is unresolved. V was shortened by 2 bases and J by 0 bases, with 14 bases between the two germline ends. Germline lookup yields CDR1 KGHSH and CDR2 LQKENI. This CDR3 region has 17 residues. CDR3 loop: CASSPFSPEYSGNTIYF. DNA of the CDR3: TGTGCCAGCTCACCATTTTCCCCGGAGTACTCTGGAAACACCATATATTTT.

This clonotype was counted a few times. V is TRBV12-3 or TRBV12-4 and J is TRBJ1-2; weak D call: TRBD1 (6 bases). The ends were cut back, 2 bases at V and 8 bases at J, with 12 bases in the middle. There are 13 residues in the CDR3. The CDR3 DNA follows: TGTGCCAGCAGTTTACTAACAGGGTCGGGCTACACCTTC. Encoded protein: CASSLLTGSGYTF.

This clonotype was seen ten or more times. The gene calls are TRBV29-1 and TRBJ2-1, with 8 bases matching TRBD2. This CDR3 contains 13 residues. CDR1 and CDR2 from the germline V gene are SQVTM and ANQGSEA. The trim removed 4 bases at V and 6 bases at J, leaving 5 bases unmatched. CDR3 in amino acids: CSVASLAGNEQFF. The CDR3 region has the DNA TGCAGCGTTGCCTCTCTAGCGGGCAATGAGCAGTTCTTC.

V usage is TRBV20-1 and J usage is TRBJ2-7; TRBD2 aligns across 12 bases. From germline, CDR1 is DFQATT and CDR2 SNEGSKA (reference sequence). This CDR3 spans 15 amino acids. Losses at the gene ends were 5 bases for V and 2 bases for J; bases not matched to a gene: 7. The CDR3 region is CSAPVPSGRAYEQYF. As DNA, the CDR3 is TGCAGTGCTCCCGTCCCTAGCGGGAGGGCCTACGAGCAGTACTTC.